The 4 T cell receptor beta chains given below trace back to one sample, sequenced in a study of T cell changes during pregnancy in multiple sclerosis. Sequencing was performed with immunoSEQ multiplex PCR; in TCRdb, only in-frame clones are kept and a portion is missing. The sample consists of tens of thousands of clones, roughly 93% of them appearing once. The source was peripheral blood, collected after pregnancy. These TCRs come from a female donor with multiple sclerosis, enrolled in a pregnancy study.

The chain employs TRBV6-5 and TRBJ2-1; 14 nucleotides line up with TRBD2. Germline CDR1 reads MNHEY; CDR2 reads SVGAGI. Trimming removed 0 bases from V and 8 bases from J; junction bases left unmatched: 3. The CDR3 totals 16 residues. The DNA of the CDR3 is TGTGCCAGCAGTTACTCGGGACTAGCGGGAGCGGATGAGCAGTTCTTC. Amino acid sequence: CASSYSGLAGADEQFF.

The CDR3 loop is CASSSGGRLETQYF. The CDR3 DNA is TGTGCCAGTAGTTCGGGGGGTCGGTTGGAGACCCAGTACTTC. The genes are TRBV19 and TRBJ2-5; 7 bases map to TRBD2. Germline V CDR1 and CDR2: LNHDA, SQIVND (reference sequence). V trimming: 5 bases; J trimming: 5 bases; junction bases outside the gene matches: 8. This CDR3 spans 14 amino acids. Filled out from reference TRBV19 and TRBJ2-5, the complete variable domain reads DGGITQSPKYLFRKEGQNVTLSCEQNLNHDAMYWYRQDPGQGLRLIYYSQIVNDFQKGDIAEGYSVSREKKESFPLTVTSAQKNPTAFYLCASSSGGRLETQYFGPGTRLLVL.

This clone was seen once. V usage is TRBV28 and J usage is TRBJ1-1, with 11 bases aligning to TRBD1. CDR1 is MDHEN and CDR2 is SYDVKM in the germline V gene. With V trimmed by 0 bases and J by 5 bases, 8 bases remained unmatched. This CDR3 contains 17 residues. In DNA form, the CDR3 reads TGTGCCAGCAGTTTATGGGGACAGGGGGTAGGCTGGACTGAAGCTTTCTTT. This sequence encodes CASSLWGQGVGWTEAFF.

Notes on this clone: Other DNA sequences in the same sample also yield this CDR3. The CDR3 nucleotides read TGCGCCAGCAGAAGGACAGGAACCTACGAGCAGTACTTC. Translating gives CASRRTGTYEQYF. The V and J genes are TRBV5-1 and TRBJ2-7, with 7 bases fitting TRBD1. Germline lookup yields CDR1 SGHRS and CDR2 YFSETQ. V trimming: 5 bases; J trimming: 2 bases; junction bases outside the gene matches: 4. This CDR3 has 13 amino acids.